The rows below give T cell receptor beta chains drawn from one sample of a study of cytotoxic CD8 clonotypes in ibrutinib-treated CLL. Libraries were prepared by immunoSEQ multiplex PCR; TCRdb keeps only in-frame clonotypes and omits some of them. The sample comprises tens of thousands of clones, less than 85% of which are singletons, and roughly a tenth rests with the top ten. Sample: PBMCs, taken at disease progression, from a patient treated with ibrutinib. These receptors originate from a human donor with chronic lymphocytic leukemia. Both conserved end residues are part of each CDR3. D genes are given only for firm matches. Expanded clones get a size class; other rows say once, few or many, or leave the size out.

- | TRBJ1-6 | 14 | - | TRBV10-3 | CATLDQSYNSPLHF | TGTGCCACACTGGACCAGAGCTATAATTCACCCCTCCACTTT
- | TRBJ2-5 | 14 | - | TRBV2 | CASSGRKKGETQYF | TGTGCCAGCAGTGGACGTAAAAAGGGGGAGACCCAGTACTTC
- | TRBJ2-3 | 13 | TRBD2 | TRBV18 | CASSPAGGDTQYF | TGTGCCAGCTCACCCGCGGGGGGGGATACGCAGTATTTT
- | TRBJ2-7 | 16 | - | TRBV10-3 | CAISTGEDRISYEQYF | TGTGCCATCAGTACAGGAGAAGACAGGATATCCTACGAGCAGTACTTC
- | TRBJ2-3 | 13 | - | TRBV27 | CASSNRPRDTQYF | TGTGCCAGCAGCAACCGGCCAAGGGATACGCAGTATTTT
- | TRBJ2-3 | 13 | - | TRBV11-3 | CASSLRFTDTQYF | TGTGCCAGCAGCTTAAGGTTCACAGATACGCAGTATTTT
- | TRBJ2-3 | 10 | - | TRBV6-5 | CASTGDTQYF | TGTGCCAGCACGGGGGATACGCAGTATTTT
few | TRBJ2-2 | 14 | - | TRBV2 | CATDPEGNTGELFF | TGTGCCACCGACCCGGAGGGGAACACCGGGGAGCTGTTTTTT
few | TRBJ2-5 | 13 | TRBD2 | TRBV5-4 | CASSFGGRETQYF | TGTGCCAGCAGCTTTGGCGGGAGGGAGACCCAGTACTTC
- | TRBJ1-1 | 14 | TRBD1 | TRBV5-4 | CASNVQGDRRGAFF | TGTGCCAGCAACGTACAGGGGGACCGAAGAGGAGCTTTCTTT
- | TRBJ2-7 | 14 | - | TRBV18 | CASSPPGTVAEQYF | TGTGCCAGCTCACCACCGGGCACGGTCGCCGAGCAGTACTTC
once | TRBJ2-5 | 15 | TRBD1 | TRBV5-6 | CASSPPTGGLETQYF | TGTGCCAGCAGCCCACCCACAGGGGGCTTGGAGACCCAGTACTTC
- | TRBJ1-5 | 15 | TRBD1 | TRBV5-5 | CASSLERQGSQPQHF | TGTGCCAGCAGCTTGGAGAGACAGGGGAGTCAGCCCCAGCATTTT
- | TRBJ2-1 | 12 | - | TRBV5-1 | CASSLAGGEQFF | TGCGCCAGCAGCTTGGCCGGCGGTGAGCAGTTCTTC
- | TRBJ2-2 | 16 | - | TRBV5-1 | CASRGQGRPNTGELFF | TGCGCCAGCAGGGGGCAGGGAAGACCGAACACCGGGGAGCTGTTTTTT
- | TRBJ1-1 | 12 | - | TRBV6-4 | CASSDGGIEAFF | TGTGCCAGCAGTGACGGGGGGATTGAAGCTTTCTTT
- | TRBJ2-7 | 14 | TRBD2 | TRBV9 | CASSASGGAYEQYF | TGTGCCAGCAGCGCTTCTGGGGGGGCCTACGAGCAGTACTTC
- | TRBJ1-2 | 17 | - | TRBV7-9 | CASSLAGRGPLDYGYTF | TGTGCCAGCAGCTTAGCGGGTAGGGGCCCGCTTGACTATGGCTACACCTTC
- | TRBJ1-1 | 14 | - | TRBV7-3 | CASSLHVGNTEAFF | TGTGCCAGCAGCTTACATGTCGGGAACACTGAAGCTTTCTTT
- | TRBJ1-1 | 16 | TRBD1 | TRBV7-9 | CASSTKWTGKNTEAFF | TGTGCCAGCAGCACAAAGTGGACAGGGAAGAACACTGAAGCTTTCTTT
- | TRBJ2-5 | 17 | - | TRBV5-4 | CASSLGARTALGETQYF | TGTGCCAGCAGCTTGGGAGCCAGGACAGCCCTGGGAGAGACCCAGTACTTC
- | TRBJ1-1 | 15 | - | TRBV5-1 | CASSLYEGLGTEAFF | TGCGCCAGCAGCTTGTATGAGGGGTTAGGAACTGAAGCTTTCTTT
- | TRBJ1-5 | 16 | TRBD1 | TRBV5-5 | CASTLGQGMGNQPQHF | TGTGCCAGCACTTTAGGACAGGGTATGGGCAATCAGCCCCAGCATTTT
once | TRBJ1-6 | 16 | - | TRBV2 | CASFGGTFSYNSPLHF | TGTGCCAGCTTTGGGGGAACATTCTCCTATAATTCACCCCTCCACTTT
- | TRBJ1-3 | 15 | - | TRBV30 | CAWSRGTDSGNTIYF | TGTGCCTGGAGCCGGGGCACGGACTCTGGAAACACCATATATTTT
- | TRBJ2-5 | 16 | TRBD2 | TRBV5-1 | CASSWSGRVPQETQYF | TGCGCCAGCAGCTGGAGCGGGAGGGTCCCACAAGAGACCCAGTACTTC
- | TRBJ2-1 | 15 | - | TRBV27 | CASSLRGRDPNEQFF | TGTGCCAGCAGTTTAAGGGGAAGGGACCCCAATGAGCAGTTCTTC
- | TRBJ2-1 | 16 | TRBD2 | TRBV5-1 | CASSLDPAGIVNEQFF | TGCGCCAGCAGCTTGGACCCAGCGGGAATAGTCAATGAGCAGTTCTTC
- | TRBJ1-1 | 12 | TRBD1 | TRBV28 | CASSPTGQGAFF | TGTGCCAGCAGCCCGACAGGGCAGGGCGCTTTCTTT
once | TRBJ1-2 | 14 | - | TRBV13 | CASSSRASWGGYTF | TGTGCCAGCAGCTCAAGGGCCTCCTGGGGTGGCTACACCTTC
- | TRBJ2-2 | 15 | - | TRBV27 | CASSFRDGYTGELFF | TGTGCCAGCAGTTTTAGGGACGGATACACCGGGGAGCTGTTTTTT
- | TRBJ2-7 | 14 | - | TRBV29-1 | CSVASSMFLDEQYF | TGCAGCGTTGCCTCCAGCATGTTTCTTGACGAGCAGTACTTC
once | TRBJ1-5 | 16 | - | TRBV10-3 | CAIGAREADSNQPQHF | TGTGCCATAGGGGCCAGGGAAGCGGATAGCAATCAGCCCCAGCATTTT
- | TRBJ2-6 | 17 | - | TRBV10-3 | CAMGTGTDHSGANVLTF | TGTGCCATGGGGACCGGGACCGACCACTCTGGGGCCAACGTCCTGACTTTC
- | TRBJ2-7 | 16 | TRBD1 | TRBV27 | CASSPFSSTGHLEQYF | TGTGCCAGCAGTCCCTTTTCCTCGACAGGGCATCTCGAGCAGTACTTC
- | TRBJ2-7 | 13 | - | TRBV29-1 | CSVLWSFSYEQYF | TGCAGCGTTCTTTGGTCGTTCTCCTACGAGCAGTACTTC
few | TRBJ1-4 | 13 | TRBD1 | TRBV19 | CASRKLQGEKLFF | TGTGCCAGTAGGAAACTACAGGGGGAAAAACTGTTTTTT
- | TRBJ1-2 | 14 | TRBD1 | TRBV18 | CASSPQGADYGYTF | TGTGCCAGCTCACCGCAGGGGGCAGACTATGGCTACACCTTC
few | TRBJ2-3 | 11 | - | TRBV6-5 | CASSYADTQYF | TGTGCCAGCAGTTACGCAGATACGCAGTATTTT
- | TRBJ1-4 | 15 | TRBD1 | TRBV9 | CASSEQGVRGEKLFF | TGTGCCAGCAGCGAACAGGGGGTAAGAGGTGAAAAACTGTTTTTT
- | TRBJ2-1 | 17 | - | TRBV19 | CASSIKVFAGRDNEQFF | TGTGCCAGTAGTATCAAAGTATTCGCGGGACGCGACAATGAGCAGTTCTTC
- | TRBJ2-7 | 15 | TRBD2 | TRBV6-5 | CASSTGLAGGNEQYF | TGTGCCAGCAGTACTGGACTAGCGGGGGGGAACGAGCAGTACTTC
- | TRBJ1-4 | 15 | - | TRBV2 | CASTPLSWENEKLFF | -
- | TRBJ2-1 | 14 | - | TRBV12-5 | CASGFGGTDSEQFF | TGTGCTAGTGGTTTCGGGGGGACAGATAGTGAGCAGTTCTTC
once | TRBJ2-3 | 18 | TRBD2 | TRBV11-2 | CASSLVLTSGDLTDTQYF | TGTGCCAGCAGCTTAGTCTTGACTAGCGGGGACCTCACAGATACGCAGTATTTT
- | TRBJ2-7 | 13 | - | TRBV30 | CAWSEGVGRDQYF | TGTGCCTGGAGTGAAGGGGTCGGGCGCGACCAGTACTTC